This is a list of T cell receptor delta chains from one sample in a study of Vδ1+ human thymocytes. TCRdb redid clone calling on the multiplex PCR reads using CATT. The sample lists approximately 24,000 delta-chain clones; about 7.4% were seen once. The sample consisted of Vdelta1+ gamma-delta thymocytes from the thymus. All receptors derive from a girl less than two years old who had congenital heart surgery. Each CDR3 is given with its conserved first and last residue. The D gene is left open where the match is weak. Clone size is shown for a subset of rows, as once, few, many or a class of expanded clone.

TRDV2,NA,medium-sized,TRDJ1,TGTGCCTGTGACACCGCCCAAATTCCTCGCGCCGATAAACTCATCTTT,CACDTAQIPRADKLIF
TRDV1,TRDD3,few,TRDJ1,TGTGCTCTTGGGGAACCCCTACGGTACTGGGGGCTAAAGTACACCGATAAACTCATCTTT,CALGEPLRYWGLKYTDKLIF
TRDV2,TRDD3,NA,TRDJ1,TGTGCCTGTGAATTAGCGGTACCGTACTGGGGGATACGGGCGAGTTCTTCAGACACCGATAAACTCATCTTT,CACELAVPYWGIRASSSDTDKLIF
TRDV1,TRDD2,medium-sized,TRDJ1,TGTGCTCTTGGGGAAGGCCTTCCTCAAGTCCACGGCGATAAACTCATCTTT,CALGEGLPQVHGDKLIF
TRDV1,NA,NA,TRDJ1,TGTGCTCTTGGGGAACCGTTCGTGCCCAACACTGATAAACTCATCTTT,CALGEPFVPNTDKLIF
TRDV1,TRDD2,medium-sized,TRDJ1,TGTGCTCTTGTTAGAACCCTTCCTACTCATTACACCGATAAACTCATCTTT,CALVRTLPTHYTDKLIF
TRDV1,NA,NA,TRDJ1,TGTGCTCTTGGGGAACCTACGAATGTTTTGGGGGACCCAAGCCCCTTCCAATACACCGATAAACTCATCTTT,CALGEPTNVLGDPSPFQYTDKLIF
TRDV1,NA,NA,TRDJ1,TGTGCTCTTGGGGAACGGGACAGAGCCTGGGTCGGCTGGGTTGTCATGTACACCGATAAACTCATCTTT,CALGERDRAWVGWVVMYTDKLIF
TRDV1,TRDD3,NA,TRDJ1,TGTGCTCTTGGGGAACTAGACCGGAACCCACTGGGGGATACGTCCTACACCGATAAACTCATCTTT,CALGELDRNPLGDTSYTDKLIF
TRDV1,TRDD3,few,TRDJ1,TGTGCTCTTGGGGAACCTGAAGCTGCGCCCTCCCTGGGGATACTGAGAGCCGATAAACTCATCTTT,CALGEPEAAPSLGILRADKLIF